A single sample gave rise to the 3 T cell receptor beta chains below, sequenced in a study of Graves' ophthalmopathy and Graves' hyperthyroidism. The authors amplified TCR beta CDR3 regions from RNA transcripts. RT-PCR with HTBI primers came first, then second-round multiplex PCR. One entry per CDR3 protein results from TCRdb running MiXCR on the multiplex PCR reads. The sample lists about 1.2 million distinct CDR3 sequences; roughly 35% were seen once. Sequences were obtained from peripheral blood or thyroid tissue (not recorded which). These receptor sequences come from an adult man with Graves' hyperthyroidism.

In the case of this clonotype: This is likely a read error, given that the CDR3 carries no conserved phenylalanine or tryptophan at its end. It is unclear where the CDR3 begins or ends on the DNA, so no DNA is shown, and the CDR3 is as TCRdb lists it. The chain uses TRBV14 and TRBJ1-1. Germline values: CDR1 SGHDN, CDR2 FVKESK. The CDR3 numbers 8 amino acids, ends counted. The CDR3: CASSQVFS.

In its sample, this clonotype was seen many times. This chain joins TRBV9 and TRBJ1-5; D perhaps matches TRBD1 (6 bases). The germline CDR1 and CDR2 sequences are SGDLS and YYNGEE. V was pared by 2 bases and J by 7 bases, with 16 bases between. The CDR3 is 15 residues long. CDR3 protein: CASSVSGDQGQPQHF. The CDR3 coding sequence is TGTGCCAGCAGCGTGTCAGGGGATCAAGGCCAGCCCCAGCATTTT.

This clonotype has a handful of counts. The CDR3 coding sequence is TGTGCCAGCTCCCCGGGGGCAGGGGCCGAGCAGTACTTC. Encoded protein: CASSPGAGAEQYF. The genes are TRBV18 and TRBJ2-7; TRBD1 or TRBD2 may be the D gene (6 bases each). The CDR3 has 13 amino acids. V was trimmed by 6 bases and J by 6 bases, leaving 15 bases between them. Germline V gene lookup returns CDR1 KGHSH and CDR2 LQKENI.